These 29 T cell receptor beta chains originate from one sample sequenced in a study of T cells in localized non-small cell lung cancer. Clones were sequenced by immunoSEQ multiplex PCR, and TCRdb holds only the in-frame ones, with some missing. The sample consists of around 78,000 clones, 80% of them appearing once. Sequencing was performed on peripheral blood, taken before any cancer treatment. Receptors were obtained from a female donor older than 55 with stage I lung adenocarcinoma.

This chain uses TRBV15 with TRBJ2-7; D is perhaps TRBD2 (5 bases). This CDR3 contains 12 residues. V shed 5 bases and J shed 3 bases, with 8 bases lying between them. The germline V gene has CDR1 LNHNV and CDR2 YYDKDF (reference sequence). CDR3 bases: TGTGCCACCAGCGGTGGACTCTACGAGCAGTACTTC. It specifies CATSGGLYEQYF.

The V and J genes are TRBV29-1 and TRBJ1-3; D not resolved. Germline V lookup: CDR1 SQVTM, CDR2 ANQGSEA. Between the trimmed V and J ends, which lost 3 bases and 2 bases, there was a span of 11 bases. This CDR3 has 14 amino acids. The DNA of the CDR3 is TGCAGCGTTGAGACGCCACAGACTGGAAACACCATATATTTT. Its translation is CSVETPQTGNTIYF.

The chain employs TRBV29-1 and TRBJ2-7, with D possibly called TRBD1 or TRBD2 (5 bases each). The V gene lost 4 bases and the J gene lost 6 bases, with 13 bases spanning the gap. CDR3 length equals 12 residues. The germline V gene encodes CDR1 SQVTM and CDR2 ANQGSEA. In DNA form, the CDR3 reads TGCAGCGTTGCGAGGGGCCGGTCCGAGCAGTACTTC. Amino acid sequence: CSVARGRSEQYF.

V gene TRBV6-5 combines with J gene TRBJ1-5, with D maybe TRBD1 (6 bases). This CDR3 has 13 amino acids. The germline V gene encodes CDR1 MNHEY and CDR2 SVGAGI. The CDR3 reads CATTTGSNQPQHF. The CDR3 bases are TGTGCAACCACGACAGGTAGCAATCAGCCCCAGCATTTT.

The CDR3 DNA reads TGTGCCAGCAGCCCGCCCTCCTACAATGAGCAGTTCTTC. This gives the protein CASSPPSYNEQFF. This sequence joins TRBV5-4 and TRBJ2-1; no clear D. The CDR3 has 13 residues. Germline V gene lookup returns CDR1 SGHNT and CDR2 YYREEE (reference sequence). Trimming shortened V by 4 bases and J by 0 bases, and 5 bases separated the two germline ends.

This clone appeared a single time. The rearrangement uses TRBV4-3 and TRBJ1-3, with a weak D call TRBD1 (5 bases). Trimming removed 4 bases from V and 0 bases from J, with 10 bases in between. This CDR3 spans 15 amino acids. In germline, CDR1 is LGHNA, CDR2 YSLEER. CDR3 residues: CASSPDTRSGNTIYF. Written as DNA, the CDR3 is TGCGCCAGCAGCCCGGACACCCGCTCTGGAAACACCATATATTTT.

The chain carries TRBV5-1 and TRBJ2-1; no clear D gene. V dropped 2 bases and J dropped 4 bases, with 13 bases sitting between them. The CDR3 runs 15 residues. CDR1 is SGHRS, CDR2 YFSETQ, per germline. This chain's CDR3 is CASSLSLQSYNEQFF. The CDR3 nucleotides read TGCGCCAGCAGCTTAAGTCTACAGTCATACAATGAGCAGTTCTTC.

The rearrangement uses TRBV28 and TRBJ1-2, with D hard to call. Germline V gives CDR1 MDHEN, CDR2 SYDVKM. CDR3 length equals 12 residues. The ends were cut back, 7 bases at V and 5 bases at J, with 11 bases in the middle. DNA of the CDR3: TGTGCCAGCAAGGGCAGTCCTTATGGCTACACCTTC. This codes for CASKGSPYGYTF.

This chain uses TRBV7-2 with TRBJ2-7; D remains unclear. The CDR3 loop spans 13 amino acids. CDR1 is SGHTA, CDR2 FQGNSA, per germline. Trimming pared 5 bases from V and 5 bases from J, leaving 13 bases between. The CDR3 sequence is CASSPRTDHEQYF. Here the CDR3 DNA reads TGTGCCAGCAGCCCCAGGACGGACCACGAGCAGTACTTC.

V gene TRBV25-1 combines with J gene TRBJ1-1; 9 bases agree with TRBD1. Trimming removed 4 bases from V and 11 bases from J; junction bases left unmatched: 2. This CDR3 is built from 11 residues. The germline V gene has CDR1 MGHDK and CDR2 SYGVNS. CDR3 residues: CASSVQGAAFF. The CDR3 nucleotides read TGTGCCAGCAGTGTACAGGGGGCCGCTTTCTTT.

This clone was seen more than once but under ten times. The chain links TRBV27 to TRBJ2-4; D is perhaps TRBD1 or TRBD2 (5 bases each). This CDR3 is built from 15 residues. Germline lookup yields CDR1 MNHEY and CDR2 SMNVEV (reference sequence). The ends were cut back, 0 bases at V and 7 bases at J, with 13 bases in the middle. CDR3 bases: TGTGCCAGCAGTTTATCGGTGGGGCGGGTTAACATTCAGTACTTC. Translation: CASSLSVGRVNIQYF.

The CDR3 nucleotides read TGTGCCAGCAGCTTTGCCCGAGGTGCAGGGAGTTCCGGGGAGCTGTTTTTT. This codes for CASSFARGAGSSGELFF. The chain couples TRBV7-2 to TRBJ2-2; D may match TRBD1 or TRBD2 (5 bases each). CDR1 and CDR2 from the germline V gene are SGHTA and FQGNSA. The V end lost 3 bases, the J end lost 6 bases, and 20 bases lay between the germline ends. The CDR3 spans 17 residues.

V gene TRBV10-3 combines with J gene TRBJ1-5; D call uncertain. V dropped 6 bases and J dropped 1 base, with 7 bases sitting between them. Germline lookup yields CDR1 ENHRY and CDR2 SYGVKD. The CDR3 runs 13 residues. The CDR3 here is CAISSLSNQPQHF. CDR3 DNA sequence: TGTGCCATCAGCTCTTTAAGCAATCAGCCCCAGCATTTT.

The genes are TRBV9 and TRBJ1-3; D is possibly TRBD1 (5 bases). Trimming left V 0 bases short and J 8 bases short, with 15 bases between. CDR1 and CDR2 (germline): SGDLS, YYNGEE. There are 15 residues in the CDR3. CDR3 nucleotide sequence: TGTGCCAGCAGCGTAGGGGCAGGGAAGTCAGACACCATATATTTT. This codes for CASSVGAGKSDTIYF.

The CDR3 region has the DNA TGCGCCAGCAGCTTGAGTTCTCAGGGAACGGAGACCCAGTACTTC. Its translation is CASSLSSQGTETQYF. J is TRBJ2-5 and V is TRBV5-1; the D gene is possibly TRBD1 (5 bases). Trimming left V 1 base short and J 5 bases short, with 15 bases between. This CDR3 is built from 15 residues. Germline loops: CDR1 SGHRS, CDR2 YFSETQ.

The rearrangement joins TRBV7-6 to TRBJ2-3; D is uncertain. The V end lost 4 bases, the J end lost 2 bases, and 19 bases lay between the germline ends. Germline V gene lookup returns CDR1 SGHVS and CDR2 FNYEAQ. The CDR3 sequence is 17 residues long. The CDR3 DNA reads TGTGCCAGCAGCTGGGTGCTTCACGAGGCCCTCACAGATACGCAGTATTTT. This gives the protein CASSWVLHEALTDTQYF.

The chain uses TRBV12-5 and TRBJ1-1; tentatively, D is TRBD1 (6 bases). This CDR3 comprises 17 residues. CDR1 is LGHNT, CDR2 FRNRAP, per germline. V was cut by 0 bases and J by 2 bases, with 16 bases left in between. CDR3 in amino acids: CASGLVLSGGTNTEAFF. The CDR3 bases are TGTGCTAGTGGTTTGGTACTGTCGGGGGGCACCAACACTGAAGCTTTCTTT.

This chain uses TRBV2 with TRBJ2-3, with 7 bases fitting TRBD1. Germline CDR1 is SNHLY and CDR2 is FYNNEI. Germline trimming cut 4 bases from V and 0 bases from J; bases unmatched to any gene: 7. This CDR3 comprises 16 residues. In DNA form, the CDR3 reads TGTGCCAGCAGTGTAGGTGTACAGGGGAGCACAGATACGCAGTATTTT. Translating it yields CASSVGVQGSTDTQYF.

In this sample, this clone turned up once. The chain is built from TRBV5-1 and TRBJ1-5; 10 bases align to TRBD1. CDR3 length equals 15 residues. Germline CDR1 is SGHRS and CDR2 is YFSETQ. V gave up 4 bases and J gave up 2 bases; unmatched junction bases: 3. CDR3 loop: CASSAGTGGNQPQHF. As DNA, the CDR3 is TGCGCCAGCAGCGCCGGGACAGGGGGCAATCAGCCCCAGCATTTT. The entire variable domain, with the rest obtained from reference TRBV5-1 and TRBJ1-5, is as follows: KAGVTQTPRYLIKTRGQQVTLSCSPISGHRSVSWYQQTPGQGLQFLFEYFSETQRNKGNFPGRFSGRQFSNSRSEMNVSTLELGDSALYLCASSAGTGGNQPQHFGDGTRLSIL.

V and J are TRBV30 and TRBJ2-7; perhaps D is TRBD1 or TRBD2 (5 bases each). Germline assignment: CDR1 GTSNPN and CDR2 SVGIG (reference sequence). The CDR3 has 13 residues. The V end was cut by 1 base, the J end by 5 bases, with 12 bases between. The CDR3 spells CAWSGIGADEQYF. Written as DNA, the CDR3 is TGTGCCTGGAGTGGTATCGGGGCGGACGAGCAGTACTTC.

This CDR3 reads CASSNPGQKTGELFF. The CDR3 DNA sequence: TGTGCCAGCAGCAACCCGGGACAGAAGACCGGGGAGCTGTTTTTT. J is TRBJ2-2 and V is TRBV7-9; TRBD1 agrees at 7 bases. Trimming removed 5 bases from V and 5 bases from J; junction bases left unmatched: 8. The CDR3 spans 15 residues. Germline CDR1 is SEHNR and CDR2 is FQNEAQ (reference sequence).

The CDR3 region is CASSLAEQGPQHF. The CDR3 nucleotides read TGTGCCAGCAGCTTAGCGGAACAGGGACCCCAGCATTTT. The rearrangement uses TRBV7-8 and TRBJ1-5; D possibly corresponds to TRBD1 (6 bases). V lost 0 bases and J lost 10, with 10 bases in between. Germline assignment: CDR1 SGHVS and CDR2 FQNEAQ. This CDR3 contains 13 residues.

CDR3 residues: CAARQVSNNEQFF. DNA for the CDR3: TGTGCCGCGCGACAGGTTTCAAACAATGAGCAGTTCTTC. The rearrangement uses TRBV6-5 and TRBJ2-1; possible D gene TRBD1, 6 bases. The germline V gene encodes CDR1 MNHEY and CDR2 SVGAGI. The CDR3 is 13 amino acids. The germline V and J ends were trimmed by 11 bases and 5 bases, with 16 bases remaining between them.

The chain has TRBV5-4 and TRBJ2-3, with D possibly called TRBD1 or TRBD2 (5 bases each). This CDR3 contains 15 residues. Per germline, CDR1 SGHNT and CDR2 YYREEE (reference sequence). Trimming pared 5 bases from V and 0 bases from J, leaving 13 bases between. CDR3: CASRPEGPSTDTQYF. CDR3 in DNA: TGTGCCAGCAGGCCCGAGGGGCCTAGCACAGATACGCAGTATTTT.

The DNA of the CDR3 is TGTGCCAGCAGCCCTCAGTTGACAGGGGTTGGAAACACCATATATTTT. Amino acids: CASSPQLTGVGNTIYF. V usage is TRBV9 and J usage is TRBJ1-3, with 8 bases identical to TRBD1. Germline V CDR1 and CDR2: SGDLS, YYNGEE. V dropped 4 bases and J dropped 3; count of bases not matched to a gene: 9. This CDR3 is built from 16 residues.

This clone was seen a handful of times. V gene TRBV7-6 combines with J gene TRBJ2-1, with 8 bases that match TRBD2. The CDR3 length is 15 residues. Germline lookup yields CDR1 SGHVS and CDR2 FNYEAQ. The J segment lost 10 bases and the V segment lost 2 bases, leaving 10 bases of the junction unmatched. The CDR3 DNA reads TGTGCCAGCAGCTTAATTAGCGGGGCCCGAGGGGAGCAGTTCTTC. Translation gives CASSLISGARGEQFF.

The genes are TRBV6-1 and TRBJ2-5; TRBD1 agrees at 7 bases. The CDR3 loop spans 13 amino acids. V lost 7 bases to trimming and J lost 4 bases; unmatched junction nucleotides: 6. Germline CDR1 MNHNS, CDR2 SASEGT. The CDR3, as DNA: TGTGCCAGCAAACCCGACAGGGTAGAGACCCAGTACTTC. This translates into CASKPDRVETQYF.

In DNA, the CDR3 is TGCGCCAGCAGCTTGCAGGGGGCCCCAGATACGCAGTATTTT. This sequence encodes CASSLQGAPDTQYF. V and J are TRBV5-1 and TRBJ2-3; 8 nucleotides align to TRBD1. Germline lookup yields CDR1 SGHRS and CDR2 YFSETQ. CDR3 length: 14 amino acids. V shed 1 base and J 4 bases; nucleotides not matched to a gene: 2.

This clone was picked up one time. The chain links TRBV13 to TRBJ1-4, with TRBD1 identical over 9 bases. The CDR3 consists of 13 residues. J was trimmed by 10 bases and V by 5 bases; bases with no gene match: 5. Germline CDR1 reads PRHDT; CDR2 reads FYEKMQ (reference sequence). CDR3 loop: CASSPGTGLKLFF. The DNA of the CDR3 is TGTGCCAGCAGCCCTGGGACAGGGCTAAAACTGTTTTTT. The variable domain in full, completed from reference TRBV13 and TRBJ1-4, reads AAGVIQSPRHLIKEKRETATLKCYPIPRHDTVYWYQQGPGQDPQFLISFYEKMQSDKGSIPDRFSAQQFSDYHSELNMSSLELGDSALYFCASSPGTGLKLFFGSGTQLSVL.